This T cell receptor (beta chain) originates from a study of cytomegalovirus exposure and HLA in healthy donors. Overall study findings and caveats: Specificity for CMV antigens was confirmed in vitro for three of the CMV-associated chains.

The germline V gene has CDR1 MGHRA and CDR2 YSYEKL. The CDR3 runs to 17 residues. V lost 0 bases, J lost 7 bases, and 14 bases stayed unmatched. The primer mix had 60 Vbeta and 13 Jbeta primers. Sequenced by immunoSEQ multiplex PCR; TCRdb stores in-frame clones only, minus some. The sample records 150,000 to 200,000 clones, 68% being singletons. Of note for this clone: Its antigen remains unidentified.

The specimen was PBMCs. This clonotype originated in a man aged 50 to 59 in good health and CMV-seronegative. V usage is TRBV4-1 and J usage is TRBJ2-7; the match to TRBD2 covers 8 bases. CDR3 in DNA: TGCGCCAGCAGCCAAGATCGGGAGGGCGGGAAACATGAAGAGCAGTACTTC. Protein: CASSQDREGGKHEEQYF.